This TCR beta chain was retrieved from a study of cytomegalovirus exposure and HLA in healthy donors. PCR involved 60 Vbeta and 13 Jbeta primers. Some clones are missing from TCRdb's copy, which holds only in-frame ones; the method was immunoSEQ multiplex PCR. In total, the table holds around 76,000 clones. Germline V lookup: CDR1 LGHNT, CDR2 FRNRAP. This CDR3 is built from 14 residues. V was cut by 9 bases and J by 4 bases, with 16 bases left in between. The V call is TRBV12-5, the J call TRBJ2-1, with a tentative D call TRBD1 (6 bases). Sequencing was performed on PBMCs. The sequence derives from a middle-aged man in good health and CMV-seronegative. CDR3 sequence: CASTQGTRYNEQFF. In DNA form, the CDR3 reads TGTGCTAGCACCCAGGGGACCCGATACAATGAGCAGTTCTTC.